The rows below give T cell receptor beta chains drawn from one sample of a study of CD4 T cells in relation to SARS-CoV-2 and coronaviruses. No antigen has been assigned to these receptors. Sequencing used immunoSEQ multiplex PCR; TCRdb keeps in-frame clones, though not all of them. The data hold approximately 20,000 clones, with about 80% observed a single time. Material for sequencing was CD4+ T cells from PBMCs, cultured in vitro. The origin of the receptors is a human donor in good health. CDR3s include the opening cysteine and the closing phenylalanine or tryptophan. D genes are given only for firm matches. Clone size, where shown, is once, few, many, or a class for clones that have expanded.

NA	TRBV7-8	NA	TRBJ2-4	TGTGCCAGCAGCTTAGGAACTATAGCCAAAAACATTCAGTACTTC	CASSLGTIAKNIQYF
NA	TRBV9	NA	TRBJ2-1	TGTGCCAGCAGCGTAGTTGTGGGAGAGCCCTACAATGAGCAGTTCTTC	CASSVVVGEPYNEQFF
NA	TRBV3-1/TRBV3-2	NA	TRBJ2-7	TGTGCCAGCAGCCAAGTACGGCGAGCAACCTACGAGCAGTACTTC	CASSQVRRATYEQYF
NA	TRBV29-1	NA	TRBJ2-1	TGCAGCGTTGTCGTGCGAGCCCCCTCCTACAATGAGCAGTTCTTC	CSVVVRAPSYNEQFF
NA	TRBV28	NA	TRBJ2-7	TGTGCCAGCAGTCCGCCCCGACTAGAGGGGGAGTACGAGCAGTACTTC	CASSPPRLEGEYEQYF
NA	TRBV6-5	TRBD1	TRBJ2-3	TGTGCCAGCAGTTCCGTACCGGGACAGGAAACAGATACGCAGTATTTT	CASSSVPGQETDTQYF
NA	TRBV2	NA	TRBJ2-1	TGTGCCAGCGGCGGAGTAACCTACAATGAGCAGTTCTTC	CASGGVTYNEQFF
few	TRBV27	NA	TRBJ2-7	TGTGCCAGCAGTTTATCAAATCCCTACGAGCAGTACTTC	CASSLSNPYEQYF
NA	TRBV9	NA	TRBJ1-3	TGTGCCAGCAGCGTAGCTCCGAGGACTGGAAACACCATATATTTT	CASSVAPRTGNTIYF
medium-sized	TRBV5-1	TRBD1	TRBJ2-1	TGCGCCAGCAGCTCGGAGACAGGGCTCTACAATGAGCAGTTCTTC	CASSSETGLYNEQFF
NA	TRBV6-5	TRBD1	TRBJ2-7	TGTGCCAGCAACCAGGGACAGGGATCCTACGAGCAGTACTTC	CASNQGQGSYEQYF
NA	TRBV2	NA	TRBJ1-5	TGTGCCAGCAGTGAAGCCCTCCGGGCTCAGCCCCAGCATTTT	CASSEALRAQPQHF
NA	TRBV11-2	TRBD1	TRBJ1-5	TGTGCCAGCAGCTTAGATCTTAGTATTGACAGGGGGAATCAGCCCCAGCATTTT	CASSLDLSIDRGNQPQHF
NA	TRBV5-1	NA	TRBJ1-1	TGCGCCAGCAGCCCCACCGGGGGTAGGACGAACACTGAAGCTTTCTTT	CASSPTGGRTNTEAFF
once	TRBV12-3/TRBV12-4	NA	TRBJ1-3	TGTGCCAGCAGTTTAGTTGGCGGACACACCATATATTTT	CASSLVGGHTIYF
NA	TRBV18	NA	TRBJ1-2	TGTGCCAGCTCACCCATAAGACGAACGCTCTTCGACTATGGCTACACCTTC	CASSPIRRTLFDYGYTF
NA	TRBV5-5	NA	TRBJ2-7	TGTGCCAGCAGCTTGAGTAGCTACGAGCAGTACTTC	CASSLSSYEQYF
NA	TRBV3-1/TRBV3-2	TRBD1	TRBJ2-1	TGTGCCAGCAGCCAAGATAACAGGGGGCTTTACAATGAGCAGTTCTTC	CASSQDNRGLYNEQFF
NA	TRBV9	NA	TRBJ1-2	TGTGCCAGCACCATTAGTGGGGGGGATAACTATGGCTACACCTTC	CASTISGGDNYGYTF